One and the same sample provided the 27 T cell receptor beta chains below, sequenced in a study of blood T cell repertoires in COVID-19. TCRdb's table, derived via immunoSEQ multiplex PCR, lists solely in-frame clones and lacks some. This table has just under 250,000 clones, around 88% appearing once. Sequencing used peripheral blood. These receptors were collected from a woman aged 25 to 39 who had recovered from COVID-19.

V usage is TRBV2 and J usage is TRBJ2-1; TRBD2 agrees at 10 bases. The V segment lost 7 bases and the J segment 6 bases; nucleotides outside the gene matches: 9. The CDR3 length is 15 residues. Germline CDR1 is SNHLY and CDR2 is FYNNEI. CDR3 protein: CASNPTAGGPNEQFF. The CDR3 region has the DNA TGTGCCAGCAATCCCACAGCGGGGGGGCCCAATGAGCAGTTCTTC.

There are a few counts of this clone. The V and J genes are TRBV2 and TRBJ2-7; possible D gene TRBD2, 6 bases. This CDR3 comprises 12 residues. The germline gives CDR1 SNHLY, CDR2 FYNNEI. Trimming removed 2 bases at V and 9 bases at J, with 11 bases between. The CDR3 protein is CASSERRVRQYF. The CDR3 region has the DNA TGTGCCAGCAGTGAAAGGAGGGTGCGGCAGTACTTC.

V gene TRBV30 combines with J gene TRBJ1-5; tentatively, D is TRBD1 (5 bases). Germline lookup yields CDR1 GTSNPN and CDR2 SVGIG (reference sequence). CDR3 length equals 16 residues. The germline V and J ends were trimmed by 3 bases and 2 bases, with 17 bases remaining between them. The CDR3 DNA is TGTGCCTGGAGCGTGGGGGGGAGGAGGGGCAATCAGCCCCAGCATTTT. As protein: CAWSVGGRRGNQPQHF.

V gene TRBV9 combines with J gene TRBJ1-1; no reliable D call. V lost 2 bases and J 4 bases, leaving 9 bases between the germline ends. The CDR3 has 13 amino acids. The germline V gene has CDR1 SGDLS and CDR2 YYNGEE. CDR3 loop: CASSVGEATEAFF. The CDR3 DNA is TGTGCCAGCAGCGTCGGGGAGGCCACTGAAGCTTTCTTT. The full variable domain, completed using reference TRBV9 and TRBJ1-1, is DSGVTQTPKHLITATGQRVTLRCSPRSGDLSVYWYQQSLDQGLQFLIQYYNGEERAKGNILERFSAQQFPDLHSELNLSSLELGDSALYFCASSVGEATEAFFGQGTRLTVV.

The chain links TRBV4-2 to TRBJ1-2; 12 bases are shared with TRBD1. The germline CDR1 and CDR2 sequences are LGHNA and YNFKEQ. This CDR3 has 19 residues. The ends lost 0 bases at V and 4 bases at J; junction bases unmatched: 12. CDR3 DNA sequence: TGTGCCAGCAGCCAAGAGGGGACAGGGGGCCCCCCAATGAGCTATGGCTACACCTTC. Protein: CASSQEGTGGPPMSYGYTF.

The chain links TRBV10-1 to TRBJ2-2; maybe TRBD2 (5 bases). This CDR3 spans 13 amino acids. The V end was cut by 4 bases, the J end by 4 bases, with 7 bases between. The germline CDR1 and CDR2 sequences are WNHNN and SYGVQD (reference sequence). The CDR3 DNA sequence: TGCGCCAGCAGTGTCGGGATCACCGGGGAGCTGTTTTTT. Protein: CASSVGITGELFF.

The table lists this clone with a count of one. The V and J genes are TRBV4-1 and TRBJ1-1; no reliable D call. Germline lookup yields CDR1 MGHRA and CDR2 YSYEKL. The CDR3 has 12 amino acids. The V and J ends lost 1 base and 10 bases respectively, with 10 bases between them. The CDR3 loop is CASSQAGRGAFF. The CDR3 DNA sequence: TGCGCCAGCAGCCAAGCAGGCCGGGGAGCTTTCTTT.

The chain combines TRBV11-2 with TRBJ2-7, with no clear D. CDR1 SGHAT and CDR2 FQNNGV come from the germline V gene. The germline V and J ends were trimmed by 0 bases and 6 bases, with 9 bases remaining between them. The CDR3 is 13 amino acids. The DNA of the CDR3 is TGTGCCAGCAGCTTAGAAACCCTCGGCGAGCAGTACTTC. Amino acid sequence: CASSLETLGEQYF.

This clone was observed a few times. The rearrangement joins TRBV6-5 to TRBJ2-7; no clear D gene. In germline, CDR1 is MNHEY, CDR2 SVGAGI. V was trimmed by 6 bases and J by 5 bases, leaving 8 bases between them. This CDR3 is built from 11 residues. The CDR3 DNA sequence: TGTGCCAGCAGAGAGTCCCACGAGCAGTACTTC. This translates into CASRESHEQYF.

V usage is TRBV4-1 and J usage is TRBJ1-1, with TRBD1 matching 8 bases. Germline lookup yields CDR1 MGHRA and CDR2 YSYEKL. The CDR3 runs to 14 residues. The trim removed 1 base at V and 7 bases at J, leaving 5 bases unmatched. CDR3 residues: CASSQARGRVEAFF. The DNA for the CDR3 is TGCGCCAGCAGCCAAGCCAGGGGGCGGGTTGAAGCTTTCTTT.

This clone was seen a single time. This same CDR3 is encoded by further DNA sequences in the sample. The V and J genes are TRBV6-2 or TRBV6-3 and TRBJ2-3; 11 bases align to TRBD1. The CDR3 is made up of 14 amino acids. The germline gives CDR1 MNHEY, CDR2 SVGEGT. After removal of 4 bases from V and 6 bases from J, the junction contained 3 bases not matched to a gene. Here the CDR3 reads CASSLGQGGDTQYF. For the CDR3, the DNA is TGTGCCAGCAGTTTGGGACAGGGGGGGGATACGCAGTATTTT.

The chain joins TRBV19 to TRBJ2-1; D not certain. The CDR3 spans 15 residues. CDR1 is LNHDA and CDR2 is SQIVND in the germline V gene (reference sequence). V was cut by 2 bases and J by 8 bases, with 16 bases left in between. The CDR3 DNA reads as TGTGCCAGTAGTATAAACGGAGCTAGGCGGCATGAGCAGTTCTTC. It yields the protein CASSINGARRHEQFF.

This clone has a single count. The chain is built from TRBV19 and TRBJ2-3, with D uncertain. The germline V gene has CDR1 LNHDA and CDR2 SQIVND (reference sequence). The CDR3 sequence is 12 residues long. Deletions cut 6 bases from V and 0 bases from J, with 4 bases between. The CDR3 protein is CASSPSTDTQYF. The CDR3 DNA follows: TGTGCCAGTAGCCCAAGCACAGATACGCAGTATTTT.

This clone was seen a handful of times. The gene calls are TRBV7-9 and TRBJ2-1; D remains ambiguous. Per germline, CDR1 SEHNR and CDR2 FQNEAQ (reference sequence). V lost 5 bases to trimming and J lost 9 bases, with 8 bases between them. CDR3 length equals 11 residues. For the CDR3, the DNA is TGTGCCAGCAGCCTTAAATCTGAGCAGTTCTTC. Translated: CASSLKSEQFF.

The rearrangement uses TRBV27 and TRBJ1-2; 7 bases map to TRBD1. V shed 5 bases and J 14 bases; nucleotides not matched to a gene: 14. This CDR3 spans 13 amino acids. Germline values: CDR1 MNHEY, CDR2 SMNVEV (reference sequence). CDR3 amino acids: CASSPPSTGRETF. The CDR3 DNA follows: TGTGCCAGCAGTCCTCCTTCGACAGGGCGGGAAACCTTC.

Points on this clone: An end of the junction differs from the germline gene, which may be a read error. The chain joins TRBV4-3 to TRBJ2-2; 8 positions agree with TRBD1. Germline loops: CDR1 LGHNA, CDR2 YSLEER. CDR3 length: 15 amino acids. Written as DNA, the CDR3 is TGCGCCAGCAGCGAAGAGGGACAGGCCACCGGGGAGCTGTTTTTT. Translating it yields CASSEEGQATGELFF.

The CDR3: CSVVGGNTGELFF. The CDR3 DNA reads TGCAGCGTTGTTGGGGGCAACACCGGGGAGCTGTTTTTT. This rearrangement joins TRBV29-1 to TRBJ2-2, with a possible D match to TRBD1 (6 bases). The V end lost 4 bases, the J end lost 2 bases, and 8 bases lay between the germline ends. The germline gives CDR1 SQVTM, CDR2 ANQGSEA. The CDR3 has 13 residues.

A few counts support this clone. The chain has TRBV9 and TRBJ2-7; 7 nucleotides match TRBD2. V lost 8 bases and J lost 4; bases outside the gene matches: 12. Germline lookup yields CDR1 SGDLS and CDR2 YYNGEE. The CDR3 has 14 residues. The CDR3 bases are TGTGCCAGTGGGACGGGGAGCGGGGTGTACGAGCAGTACTTC. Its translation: CASGTGSGVYEQYF.

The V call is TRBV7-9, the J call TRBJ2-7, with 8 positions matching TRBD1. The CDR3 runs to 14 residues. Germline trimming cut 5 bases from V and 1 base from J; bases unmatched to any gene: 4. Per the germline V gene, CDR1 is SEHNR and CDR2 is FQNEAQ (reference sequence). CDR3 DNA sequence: TGTGCCAGCAGCAAGGGACAGGTTTCCTACGAGCAGTACTTC. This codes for CASSKGQVSYEQYF.

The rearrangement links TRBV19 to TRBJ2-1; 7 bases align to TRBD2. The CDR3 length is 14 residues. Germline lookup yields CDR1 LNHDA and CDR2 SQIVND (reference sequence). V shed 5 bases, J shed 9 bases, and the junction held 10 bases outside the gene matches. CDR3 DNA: TGTGCCAGTAGTCTTGGACGGGGGGTATTTGAGCAGTTCTTC. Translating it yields CASSLGRGVFEQFF.

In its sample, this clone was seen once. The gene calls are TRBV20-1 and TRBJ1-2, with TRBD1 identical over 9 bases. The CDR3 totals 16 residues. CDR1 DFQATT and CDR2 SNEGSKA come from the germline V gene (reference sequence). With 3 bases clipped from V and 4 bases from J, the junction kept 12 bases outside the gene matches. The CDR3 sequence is CSASGEWDRVGYGYTF. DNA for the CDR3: TGCAGTGCTAGTGGGGAGTGGGACAGGGTAGGCTATGGCTACACCTTC.

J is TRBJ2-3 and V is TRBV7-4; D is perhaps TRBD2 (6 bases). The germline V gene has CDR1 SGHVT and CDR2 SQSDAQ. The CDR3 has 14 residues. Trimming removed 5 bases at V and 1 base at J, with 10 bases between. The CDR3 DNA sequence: TGTGCCAGCAGCCTTAGGGAGGGCACAGATACGCAGTATTTT. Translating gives CASSLREGTDTQYF. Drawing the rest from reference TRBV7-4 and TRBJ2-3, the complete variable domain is GAGVSQSPRYKVAKRGRDVALRCDSISGHVTLYWYRQTLGQGSEVLTYSQSDAQRDKSGRPSGRFSAERPERSVSTLKIQRTEQGDSAVYLCASSLREGTDTQYFGPGTRLTVL.

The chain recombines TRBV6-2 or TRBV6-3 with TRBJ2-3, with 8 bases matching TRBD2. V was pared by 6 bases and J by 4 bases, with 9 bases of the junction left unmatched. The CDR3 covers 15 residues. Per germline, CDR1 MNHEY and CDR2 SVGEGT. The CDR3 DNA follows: TGTGCCAGCAGCCTACTAGCGGAGCCCTCAGATACGCAGTATTTT. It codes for CASSLLAEPSDTQYF.

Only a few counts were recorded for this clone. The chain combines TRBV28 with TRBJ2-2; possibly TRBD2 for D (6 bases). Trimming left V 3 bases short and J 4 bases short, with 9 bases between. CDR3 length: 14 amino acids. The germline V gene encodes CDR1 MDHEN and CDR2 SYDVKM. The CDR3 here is CASSFLGGTGELFF. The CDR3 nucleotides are TGTGCCAGCAGTTTTCTGGGGGGCACCGGGGAGCTGTTTTTT.

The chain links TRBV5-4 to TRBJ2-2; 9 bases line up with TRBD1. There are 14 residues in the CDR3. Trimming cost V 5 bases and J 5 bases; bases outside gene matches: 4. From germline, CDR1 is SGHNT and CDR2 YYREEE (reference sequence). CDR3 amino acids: CASRRDRATGELFF. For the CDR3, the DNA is TGTGCCAGCAGAAGGGACAGGGCAACCGGGGAGCTGTTTTTT.

CDR3 region: CASSPYGNTIYF. The CDR3 bases are TGTGCCAGCAGTCCTTATGGAAACACCATATATTTT. V is TRBV6-5 and J is TRBJ1-3; D remains unclear. V was cut by 5 bases and J by 3 bases, with 5 bases left in between. Per the germline V gene, CDR1 is MNHEY and CDR2 is SVGAGI. This CDR3 is 12 amino acids long.

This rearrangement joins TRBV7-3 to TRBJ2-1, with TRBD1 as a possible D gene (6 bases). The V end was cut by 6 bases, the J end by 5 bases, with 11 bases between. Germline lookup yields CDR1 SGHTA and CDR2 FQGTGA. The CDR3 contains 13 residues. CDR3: CASSQGPDNEQFF. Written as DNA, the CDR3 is TGTGCCAGCAGTCAGGGGCCTGACAATGAGCAGTTCTTC.